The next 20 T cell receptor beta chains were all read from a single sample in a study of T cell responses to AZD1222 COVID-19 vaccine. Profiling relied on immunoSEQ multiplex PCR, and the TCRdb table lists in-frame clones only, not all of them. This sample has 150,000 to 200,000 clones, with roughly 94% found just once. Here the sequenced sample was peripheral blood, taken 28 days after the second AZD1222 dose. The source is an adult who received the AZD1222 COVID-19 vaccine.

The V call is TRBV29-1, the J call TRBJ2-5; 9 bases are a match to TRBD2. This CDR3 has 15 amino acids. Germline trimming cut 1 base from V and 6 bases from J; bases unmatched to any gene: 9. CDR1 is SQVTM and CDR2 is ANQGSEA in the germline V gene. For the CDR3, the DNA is TGCAGCGTTGAAGGGCGGGGGGGCGGATGGAAGACCCAGTACTTC. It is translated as CSVEGRGGGWKTQYF.

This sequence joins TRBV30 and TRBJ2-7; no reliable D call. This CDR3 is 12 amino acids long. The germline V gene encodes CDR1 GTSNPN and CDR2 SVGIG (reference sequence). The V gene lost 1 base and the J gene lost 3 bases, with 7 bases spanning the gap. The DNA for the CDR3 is TGTGCCTGGAGTGCCACCAACTACGAGCAGTACTTC. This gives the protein CAWSATNYEQYF.

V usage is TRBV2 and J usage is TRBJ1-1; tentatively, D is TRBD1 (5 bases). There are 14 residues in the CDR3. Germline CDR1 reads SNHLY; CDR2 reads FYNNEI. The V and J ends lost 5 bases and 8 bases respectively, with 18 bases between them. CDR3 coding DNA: TGTGCCAGCAGTCTTCTCAAAGGGGCCGTAGAAGCTTTCTTT. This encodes CASSLLKGAVEAFF.

The CDR3 coding sequence is TGTGCCAGCAGCTCCGGACTAGCGGCCCAACATGCTACGCAGTATTTT. Translation gives CASSSGLAAQHATQYF. J is TRBJ2-3 and V is TRBV11-2; 10 positions agree with TRBD2. This CDR3 contains 16 residues. J was trimmed by 8 bases and V by 4 bases; bases with no gene match: 12. CDR1 SGHAT and CDR2 FQNNGV come from the germline V gene. The complete variable domain, with remaining parts taken from reference TRBV11-2 and TRBJ2-3, reads EAGVAQSPRYKIIEKRQSVAFWCNPISGHATLYWYQQILGQGPKLLIQFQNNGVVDDSQLPKDRFSAERLKGVDSTLKIQPAKLEDSAVYLCASSSGLAAQHATQYFGPGTRLTVL.

CDR3 bases: TGTGCCAGTAGTTCGGTGCAAGAGGGACGCAATCAGCCCCAGCATTTT. It translates to CASSSVQEGRNQPQHF. The J gene is TRBJ1-5, the V gene TRBV19; the D gene is possibly TRBD1 (5 bases). This CDR3 is built from 16 residues. Germline CDR1 is LNHDA and CDR2 is SQIVND (reference sequence). The germline V and J ends were trimmed by 5 bases and 2 bases, with 16 bases remaining between them.

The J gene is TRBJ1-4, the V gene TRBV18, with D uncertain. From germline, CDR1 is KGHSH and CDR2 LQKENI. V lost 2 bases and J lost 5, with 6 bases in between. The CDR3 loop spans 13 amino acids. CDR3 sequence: CASSPGMNEKLFF. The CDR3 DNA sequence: TGTGCCAGCTCACCAGGGATGAATGAAAAACTGTTTTTT.

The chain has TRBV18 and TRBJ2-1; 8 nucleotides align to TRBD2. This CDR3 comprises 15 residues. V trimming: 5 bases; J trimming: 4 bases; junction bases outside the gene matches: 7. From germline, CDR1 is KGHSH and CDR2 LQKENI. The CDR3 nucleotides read TGTGCCAGCTCATTTCGGACTAGCCGTTACAATGAGCAGTTCTTC. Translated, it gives CASSFRTSRYNEQFF.

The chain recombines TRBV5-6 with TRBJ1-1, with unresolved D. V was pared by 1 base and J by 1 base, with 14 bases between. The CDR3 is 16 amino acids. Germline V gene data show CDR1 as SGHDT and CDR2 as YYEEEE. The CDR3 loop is CASSLPIRQRNTEAFF. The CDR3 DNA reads TGTGCCAGCAGCTTGCCTATAAGGCAGCGGAACACTGAAGCTTTCTTT.

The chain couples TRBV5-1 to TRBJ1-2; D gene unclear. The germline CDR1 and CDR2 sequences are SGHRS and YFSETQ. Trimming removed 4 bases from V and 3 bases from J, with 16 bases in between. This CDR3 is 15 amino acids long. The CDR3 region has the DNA TGCGCCAGCAGCCTAGACCCAATTTGGGACTATGGCTACACCTTC. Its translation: CASSLDPIWDYGYTF.

The CDR3 reads CASSSEAQRYEAFF. CDR3 nucleotides: TGTGCCAGCAGCTCCGAGGCGCAGAGATATGAAGCTTTCTTT. The V gene is TRBV7-2, the J gene TRBJ1-1; D is unresolved. This CDR3 contains 14 residues. Germline V CDR1 and CDR2: SGHTA, FQGNSA. Trimming shortened V by 4 bases and J by 7 bases, and 16 bases separated the two germline ends.

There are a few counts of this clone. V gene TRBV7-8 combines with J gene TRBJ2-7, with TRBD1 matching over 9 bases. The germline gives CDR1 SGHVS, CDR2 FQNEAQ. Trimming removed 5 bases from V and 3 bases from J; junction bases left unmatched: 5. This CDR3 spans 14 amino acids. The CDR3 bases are TGTGCCAGCAGCAGGGGACAGGGAGGCTACGAGCAGTACTTC. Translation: CASSRGQGGYEQYF. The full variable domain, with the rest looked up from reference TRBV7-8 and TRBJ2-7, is GAGVSQSPRYKVAKRGQDVALRCDPISGHVSLFWYQQALGQGPEFLTYFQNEAQLDKSGLPSDRFFAERPEGSVSTLKIQRTQQEDSAVYLCASSRGQGGYEQYFGPGTRLTVT.

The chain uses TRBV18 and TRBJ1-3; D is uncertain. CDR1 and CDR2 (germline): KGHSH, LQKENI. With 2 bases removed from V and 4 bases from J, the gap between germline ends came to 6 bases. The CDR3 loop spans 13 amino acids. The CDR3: CASSPNRGNTIYF. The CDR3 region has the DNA TGTGCCAGCTCACCAAATCGCGGAAACACCATATATTTT.

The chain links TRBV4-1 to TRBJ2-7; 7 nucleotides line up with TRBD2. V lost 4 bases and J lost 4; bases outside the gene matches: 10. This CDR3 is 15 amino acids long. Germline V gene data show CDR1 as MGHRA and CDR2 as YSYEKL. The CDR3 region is CASSLNVGLVYEQYF. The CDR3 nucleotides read TGCGCCAGCAGCCTTAACGTTGGACTAGTTTACGAGCAGTACTTC.

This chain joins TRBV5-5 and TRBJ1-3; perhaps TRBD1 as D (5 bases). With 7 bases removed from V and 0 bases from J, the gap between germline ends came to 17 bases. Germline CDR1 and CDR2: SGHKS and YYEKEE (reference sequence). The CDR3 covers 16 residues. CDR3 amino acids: CASGGITGVSGNTIYF. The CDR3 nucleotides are TGTGCCAGCGGGGGTATAACTGGGGTCTCTGGAAACACCATATATTTT.

This chain's CDR3 is CASRETGVGQPQHF. The CDR3 DNA reads TGCGCCAGCAGGGAGACAGGGGTGGGCCAGCCCCAGCATTTT. This rearrangement joins TRBV10-2 to TRBJ1-5; 8 nucleotides align to TRBD1. Germline CDR1 and CDR2: WSHSY and SAAADI. The CDR3 has 14 residues. J gave up 7 bases and V 6 bases, and 8 bases lay outside the gene matches.

DNA for the CDR3: TGTGCCAGCAGTTTGCAGGGATCGGACACTGAAGCTTTCTTT. Its protein product is CASSLQGSDTEAFF. V and J are TRBV6-2 or TRBV6-3 and TRBJ1-1; TRBD1 might be the D (5 bases). V lost 4 bases and J lost 3, with 12 bases in between. The germline CDR1 and CDR2 sequences are MNHEY and SVGEGT. This CDR3 has 14 residues.

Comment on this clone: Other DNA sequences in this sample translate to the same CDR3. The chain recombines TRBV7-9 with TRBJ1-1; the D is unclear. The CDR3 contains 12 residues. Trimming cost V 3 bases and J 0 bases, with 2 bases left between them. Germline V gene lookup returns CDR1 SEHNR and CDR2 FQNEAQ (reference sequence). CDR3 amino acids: CASSLVNTEAFF. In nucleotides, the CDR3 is TGTGCCAGCAGCTTGGTGAACACTGAAGCTTTCTTT.

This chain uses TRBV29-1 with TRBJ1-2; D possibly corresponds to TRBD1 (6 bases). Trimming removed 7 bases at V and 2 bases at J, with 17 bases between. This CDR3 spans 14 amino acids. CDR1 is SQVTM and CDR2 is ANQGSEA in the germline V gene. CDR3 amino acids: CSAFKGGINYGYTF. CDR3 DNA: TGCAGCGCCTTTAAGGGGGGCATCAACTATGGCTACACCTTC.

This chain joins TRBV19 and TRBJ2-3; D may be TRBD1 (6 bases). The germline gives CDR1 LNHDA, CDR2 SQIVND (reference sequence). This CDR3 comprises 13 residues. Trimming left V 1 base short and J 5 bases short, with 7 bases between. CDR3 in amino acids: CASSIGGRDTQYF. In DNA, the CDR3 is TGTGCCAGTAGTATAGGGGGGCGAGATACGCAGTATTTT. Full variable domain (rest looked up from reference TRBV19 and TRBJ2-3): DGGITQSPKYLFRKEGQNVTLSCEQNLNHDAMYWYRQDPGQGLRLIYYSQIVNDFQKGDIAEGYSVSREKKESFPLTVTSAQKNPTAFYLCASSIGGRDTQYFGPGTRLTVL.

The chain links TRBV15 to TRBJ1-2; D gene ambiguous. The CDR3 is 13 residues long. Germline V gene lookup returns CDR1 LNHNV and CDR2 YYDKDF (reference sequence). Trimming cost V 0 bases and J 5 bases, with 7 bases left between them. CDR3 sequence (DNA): TGTGCCACCAGCAGAGATTTTGAGTATGGCTACACCTTC. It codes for CATSRDFEYGYTF.